A selection of T cell receptor beta chains follows, all from one sample in a study of T cell repertoires in cytomegalovirus infection. Using its own MiXCR run on the reads, TCRdb lists one record per CDR3 protein. There are fewer than 850,000 distinct CDR3 sequences in the sample; about 28% occur only once, and about 12% lies in the top ten. No antigen has been assigned to these receptors. This specimen was cultured CD8+ T cells from PBMCs, taken from culture after CMV antigen stimulation. The receptors shown here come from a human donor in good health (CMV status not recorded). Some clones in this sample may be carry-over from other donors' samples. Each CDR3 is given with its conserved first and last residue. A D gene is named only where the DNA matches it firmly.

D gene | J gene | V gene | CDR3 protein
. | TRBJ2-7 | TRBV6-6 | CASSRHRELGYEQYF
TRBD1 | TRBJ1-1 | TRBV28 | CASSLRDRVLGGTEAFF
. | TRBJ2-7 | TRBV19 | CVSSVPHREQYF
TRBD2 | TRBJ2-5 | TRBV9 | CASSGLAGGLGTQYF
TRBD1 | TRBJ2-3 | TRBV20-1 | CSAPDRKSTDTQYF
TRBD1 | TRBJ1-1 | TRBV15 | CATSIPQGLNTEAFF
TRBD1 | TRBJ1-5 | TRBV4-1 | CAISTGENNQPQHF
. | TRBJ1-2 | TRBV7-2 | CASRQPPGRVRGGYTF
TRBD2 | TRBJ2-1 | TRBV5-4 | CASSFSGGPPNEQFF
TRBD1 | TRBJ2-7 | TRBV29-1 | CSVDSGRTGYEQYF
. | TRBJ2-5 | TRBV7-8 | CASSLEWTDQETQYF
. | TRBJ2-5 | TRBV6-2/TRBV6-3 | CASSYSSRRGDVTQYF
. | TRBJ2-2 | TRBV7-6 | CASSNRAPGRELFF